This TCR beta chain stems from a study of CD8 T cells in ankylosing spondylitis. CDR3 length: 14 amino acids. The germline V gene encodes CDR1 SGHDN and CDR2 FVKESK. With 10 bases clipped from V and 0 bases from J, the junction kept 9 bases outside the gene matches. TCRdb called the 5' RACE reads again in MiXCR, with one record for every CDR3 protein. The table lists 150,000 to 200,000 distinct CDR3 sequences, around 10% of them singletons. This clonotype was counted ten times or more. The source material was blood, either unsorted or a sorted T cell fraction (not recorded which). The chain couples TRBV14 to TRBJ2-7, with 7 nucleotides matching TRBD2. This receptor was obtained from a male donor with ankylosing spondylitis or in good health (not recorded which). The CDR3 DNA follows: TGTGCCACTTCGAAAAAGCGGGACTCCTACGAGCAGTACTTC. This gives the protein CATSKKRDSYEQYF.